This T cell receptor beta chain was profiled in a study of T cells after yellow fever vaccination. This clonotype was seen only a few times. Unmatched junction bases numbered 4, after V lost 4 bases and J lost 0 bases. CDR1 is SGHVS and CDR2 is FNYEAQ in the germline V gene. The CDR3 extends over 15 amino acids. TCRdb reanalysed the 5' RACE reads using MiXCR and keeps one entry per CDR3 protein. There are 130,000 or so distinct CDR3 sequences in the sample; approximately 16% occur only once, and more than 40% lies in the top ten. The chain combines TRBV7-6 with TRBJ2-7, with 9 bases identical to TRBD2. The clonotype comes from a man aged 18 to 29 who received the YFV17D yellow fever vaccine. The sequenced sample was CD8+ T cells sorted from PBMCs, obtained 5 days after the yellow fever booster vaccination. The CDR3 reads CASSSSGGHSYEQYF. The CDR3 DNA sequence: TGTGCCAGCAGCTCCAGCGGGGGGCACTCCTACGAGCAGTACTTC.